The T cell receptor (beta chain) under discussion was sequenced for a study of a mutant IDH1 vaccine in newly diagnosed glioma. About the research overall: Among treated patients, roughly 60% were male and around 40% female, and mean age was about 39 years.

V lost 1 base and J 3 bases, leaving 13 bases between the germline ends. This CDR3 region has 15 residues. Germline V gene sequence: CDR1 SGHTS, CDR2 YDEGEE. Stated time point: baseline, week 1 (first vaccination visit). Treatment denoted: pre-vaccination baseline after standard-of-care therapy. Measured with immunoSEQ multiplex PCR; TCRdb has only the in-frame clones, and not every one. The repertoire holds 90,000 to 100,000 clones, with over 85% as singletons. The sample here was PBMCs, taken from a glioma patient treated with radiotherapy, temozolomide or both. The source is a woman in her fifties or sixties with glioma. The chain combines TRBV5-8 with TRBJ1-1, with D tentatively TRBD1 (6 bases). The CDR3 DNA is TGTGCCAGCAGCTTGAGTGGGGGGGCATACACTGAAGCTTTCTTT. This gives the protein CASSLSGGAYTEAFF.